The rows below give T cell receptor beta chains drawn from one sample of a study of shared clonotypes between healthy human individuals. TCRdb's copy holds only in-frame clones and misses some; the assay was immunoSEQ multiplex PCR. The sample shows 150,000 to 200,000 clones, approximately 70% of them seen only once. Sequenced material: memory CD4+ T cells sorted from blood. Receptors originate from a man between 25 and 39 years old in good health. CDR3s include the opening cysteine and the closing phenylalanine or tryptophan. Each record gives: J gene, V gene, CDR3 protein.

j_gene: TRBJ2-6
v_gene: TRBV5-1
CDR3aa: CASSLGGTVFSGANVLTF

j_gene: TRBJ2-7
v_gene: TRBV4-2
CDR3aa: CASSQDWAGEYEQYF

j_gene: TRBJ2-7
v_gene: TRBV5-1
CDR3aa: CASSLDIYYEQYF

j_gene: TRBJ2-1
v_gene: TRBV5-1
CDR3aa: CASSLGGLYNEQFF

j_gene: TRBJ2-5
v_gene: TRBV7-3
CDR3aa: CASSRVGSWGETQYF

j_gene: TRBJ1-4
v_gene: TRBV28
CDR3aa: CASSPRDEKLFF

j_gene: TRBJ2-3
v_gene: TRBV7-2
CDR3aa: CASSSGVQSTDTQYF

j_gene: TRBJ2-7
v_gene: TRBV14
CDR3aa: CASSPFDSFEQYF

j_gene: TRBJ2-5
v_gene: TRBV18
CDR3aa: CASSPQQQPQETQYF

j_gene: TRBJ2-7
v_gene: TRBV7-9
CDR3aa: CASSLARGHSSYEQYF

j_gene: TRBJ2-2
v_gene: TRBV6-6
CDR3aa: CASSARTEAGELFF

j_gene: TRBJ1-5
v_gene: TRBV6-5
CDR3aa: CASRPTGYSNQPQHF

j_gene: TRBJ1-4
v_gene: TRBV2
CDR3aa: CASSGPNEKLFF

j_gene: TRBJ2-7
v_gene: TRBV30
CDR3aa: CAWSDQGRGLWARSEQYF

j_gene: TRBJ2-3
v_gene: TRBV11-2
CDR3aa: CASSLAGGTGTDTQYF

j_gene: TRBJ2-7
v_gene: TRBV1
CDR3aa: CTSSGRVDEQYF

j_gene: TRBJ1-1
v_gene: TRBV5-5
CDR3aa: CASSSRDTNTEAFF

j_gene: TRBJ1-5
v_gene: TRBV19
CDR3aa: CASRWGNQPQHF

j_gene: TRBJ2-2
v_gene: TRBV6-1
CDR3aa: CASSAQANTGELFF

j_gene: TRBJ2-3
v_gene: TRBV5-1
CDR3aa: CASSLGASGTDTQYF

j_gene: TRBJ2-6
v_gene: TRBV7-8
CDR3aa: CASSPGYSGANVLTF

j_gene: TRBJ2-6
v_gene: TRBV6-1
CDR3aa: CASSGTKAGANVLTF

j_gene: TRBJ2-3
v_gene: TRBV5-1
CDR3aa: CASSLAGLAGVTDTQYF

j_gene: TRBJ1-1
v_gene: TRBV10-1
CDR3aa: CASSESGPISAFF

j_gene: TRBJ2-1
v_gene: TRBV18
CDR3aa: CASSPFRVANEQFF

j_gene: TRBJ2-1
v_gene: TRBV9
CDR3aa: CASSLSPDRLKGEQFF